This T cell receptor beta chain appears in the sequencing data of a study of early T cells in non-severe SARS-CoV-2 infection. Across the whole study: The study sequenced bulk RNA from unsorted whole blood, with chains unpaired. General study results and limits: VDJdb matches were skewed toward anti-spike CD8 T cell responses.

V lost 0 bases and J 8 bases, leaving 10 bases between the germline ends. Germline values: CDR1 SGHTA, CDR2 FQGNSA. This CDR3 spans 13 amino acids. Individual cDNA molecules were tagged with unique molecular identifiers, the study reported. From the 5' RACE reads, TCRdb called clonotypes with MiXCR, one entry per CDR3 protein. In the table there are 51,000 or so distinct CDR3 sequences, 9.5% to 11% of which are singletons. There are many counts of this clonotype. Its antigen is as yet unknown. V gene TRBV7-2 combines with J gene TRBJ1-2; D remains unclear. What was sequenced was whole blood. The sequence was obtained from an adult who was a healthcare worker with PCR-confirmed SARS-CoV-2 infection or an uninfected control (not recorded which). CDR3 nucleotide sequence: TGTGCCAGCAGCTTAGCTGGAGGGTTCGGCTACACCTTC. It encodes CASSLAGGFGYTF.